The 2 T cell receptor beta chains in this list originate from one sample, sequenced in a study of shared clonotypes between healthy human individuals (dated by TCRdb to about 2020). Receptor libraries were prepared by the immunoSEQ multiplex PCR assay. As stored in TCRdb, this immuneACCESS dataset retains in-frame rearrangements with V and J assigned. A fraction of the clones does not appear; measured against another copy, unresolved V genes explain less than half of the discrepancy, and the remainder lacks a known reason. For this sample there are 700,000 or so clones; roughly 78% appear just once. The top ten clones comprise 1.5% to 2% of the sample. The material sequenced was memory CD4+ T cells sorted from blood. The meaning of the sample's cell subset or site label: CD45RA-negative fraction. Receptors originate from a young woman in good health.

The chain links TRBV19 to TRBJ1-4, with D possibly being TRBD1 (5 bases). The CDR3 sequence is 13 residues long. Trimming took 5 bases from V and 4 from J, leaving 8 bases between them. CDR1 is LNHDA, CDR2 SQIVND, per germline (reference sequence). The CDR3 DNA follows: TGTGCCAGTAGTCCAGGGCGTAATGAAAAACTGTTTTTT. It yields the protein CASSPGRNEKLFF.

The rearrangement uses TRBV19 and TRBJ2-1, with TRBD1 matching 7 bases. There are 13 residues in the CDR3. Germline CDR1 and CDR2: LNHDA and SQIVND (reference sequence). V was pared by 5 bases and J by 8 bases, with 6 bases of the junction left unmatched. CDR3 sequence reads: CASSVTGTYEQFF. DNA of the CDR3: TGTGCCAGTAGTGTGACAGGGACGTATGAGCAGTTCTTC.